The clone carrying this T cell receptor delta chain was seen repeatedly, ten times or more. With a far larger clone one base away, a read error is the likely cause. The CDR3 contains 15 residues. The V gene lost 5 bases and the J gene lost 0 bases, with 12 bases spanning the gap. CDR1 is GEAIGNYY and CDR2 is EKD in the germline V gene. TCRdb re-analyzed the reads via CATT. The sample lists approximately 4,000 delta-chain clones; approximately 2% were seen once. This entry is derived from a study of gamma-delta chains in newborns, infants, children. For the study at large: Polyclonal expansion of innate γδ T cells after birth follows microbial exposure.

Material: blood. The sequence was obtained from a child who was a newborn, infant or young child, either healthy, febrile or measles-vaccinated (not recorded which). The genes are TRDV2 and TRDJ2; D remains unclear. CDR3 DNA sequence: TGTGCCTGTGGCCGGGTCTCCTCTTTGACAGCACAACTCTTCTTT. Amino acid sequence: CACGRVSSLTAQLFF.